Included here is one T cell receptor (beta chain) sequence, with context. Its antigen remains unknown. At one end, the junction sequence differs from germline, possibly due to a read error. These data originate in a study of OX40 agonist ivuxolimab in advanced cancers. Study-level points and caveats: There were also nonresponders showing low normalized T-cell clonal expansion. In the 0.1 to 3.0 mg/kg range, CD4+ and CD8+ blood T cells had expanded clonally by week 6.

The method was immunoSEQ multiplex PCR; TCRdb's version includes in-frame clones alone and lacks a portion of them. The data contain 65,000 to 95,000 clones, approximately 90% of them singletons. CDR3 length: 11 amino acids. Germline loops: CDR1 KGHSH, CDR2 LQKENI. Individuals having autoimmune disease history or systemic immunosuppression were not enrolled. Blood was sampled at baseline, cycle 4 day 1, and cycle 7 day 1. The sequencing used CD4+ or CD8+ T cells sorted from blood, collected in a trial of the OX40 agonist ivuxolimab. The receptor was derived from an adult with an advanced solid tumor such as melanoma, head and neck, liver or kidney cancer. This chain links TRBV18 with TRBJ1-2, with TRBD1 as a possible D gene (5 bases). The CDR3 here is CASSPGIRVAF. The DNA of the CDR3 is TGTGCCAGCTCACCAGGGATCAGGGTAGCCTTC.